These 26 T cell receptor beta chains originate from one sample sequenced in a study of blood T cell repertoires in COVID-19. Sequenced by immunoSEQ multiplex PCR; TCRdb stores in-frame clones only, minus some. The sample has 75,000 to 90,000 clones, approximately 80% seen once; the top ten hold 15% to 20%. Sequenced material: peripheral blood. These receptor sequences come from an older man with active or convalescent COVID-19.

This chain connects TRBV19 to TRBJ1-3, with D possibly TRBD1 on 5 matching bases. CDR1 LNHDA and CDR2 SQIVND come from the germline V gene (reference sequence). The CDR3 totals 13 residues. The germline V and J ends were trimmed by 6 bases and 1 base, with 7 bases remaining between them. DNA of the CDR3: TGTGCCAGTAGGCAGGGATCTGGAAACACCATATATTTT. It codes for CASRQGSGNTIYF.

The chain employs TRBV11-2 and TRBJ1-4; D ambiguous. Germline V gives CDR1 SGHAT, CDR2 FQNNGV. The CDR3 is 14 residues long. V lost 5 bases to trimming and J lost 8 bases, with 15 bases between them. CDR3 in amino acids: CASSPTASGEKLFF. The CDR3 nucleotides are TGTGCCAGCAGCCCTACCGCGAGCGGCGAAAAACTGTTTTTT.

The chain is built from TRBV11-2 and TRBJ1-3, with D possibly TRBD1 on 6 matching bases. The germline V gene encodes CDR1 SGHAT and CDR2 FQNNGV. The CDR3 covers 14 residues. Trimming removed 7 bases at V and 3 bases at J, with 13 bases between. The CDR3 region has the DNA TGTGCCAGCAACCCTACAGGGAGTGGAAACACCATATATTTT. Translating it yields CASNPTGSGNTIYF.

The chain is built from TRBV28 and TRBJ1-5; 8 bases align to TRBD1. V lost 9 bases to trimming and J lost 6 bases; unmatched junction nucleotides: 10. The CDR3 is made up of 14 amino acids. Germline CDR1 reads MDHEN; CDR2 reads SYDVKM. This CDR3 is CASTGTGPPQPQHF. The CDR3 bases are TGTGCCAGTACCGGGACAGGCCCCCCTCAGCCCCAGCATTTT.

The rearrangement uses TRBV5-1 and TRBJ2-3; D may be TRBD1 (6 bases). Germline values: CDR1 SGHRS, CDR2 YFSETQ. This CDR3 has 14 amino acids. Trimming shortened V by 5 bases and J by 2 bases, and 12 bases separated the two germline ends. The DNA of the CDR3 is TGCGCCAGCAGGAGTCAGGGGACCACAGATACGCAGTATTTT. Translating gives CASRSQGTTDTQYF. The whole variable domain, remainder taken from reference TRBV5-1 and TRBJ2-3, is KAGVTQTPRYLIKTRGQQVTLSCSPISGHRSVSWYQQTPGQGLQFLFEYFSETQRNKGNFPGRFSGRQFSNSRSEMNVSTLELGDSALYLCASRSQGTTDTQYFGPGTRLTVL.

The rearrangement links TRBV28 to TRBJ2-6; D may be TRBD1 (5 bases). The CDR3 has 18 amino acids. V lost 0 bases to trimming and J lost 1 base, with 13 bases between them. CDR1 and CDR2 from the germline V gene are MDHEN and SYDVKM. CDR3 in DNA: TGTGCCAGCAGTTTATGGGGAAGGGGTGGATCTGGGGCCAACGTCCTGACTTTC. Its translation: CASSLWGRGGSGANVLTF. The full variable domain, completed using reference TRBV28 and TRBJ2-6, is DVKVTQSSRYLVKRTGEKVFLECVQDMDHENMFWYRQDPGLGLRLIYFSYDVKMKEKGDIPEGYSVSREKKERFSLILESASTNQTSMYLCASSLWGRGGSGANVLTFGAGSRLTVL.

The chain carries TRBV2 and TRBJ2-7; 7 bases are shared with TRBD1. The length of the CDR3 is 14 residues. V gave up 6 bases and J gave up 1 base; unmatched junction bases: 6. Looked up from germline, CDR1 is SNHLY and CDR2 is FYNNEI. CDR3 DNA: TGTGCCAGCAGATCCCTGGGACAGTCCTACGAGCAGTACGTC. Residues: CASRSLGQSYEQYV.

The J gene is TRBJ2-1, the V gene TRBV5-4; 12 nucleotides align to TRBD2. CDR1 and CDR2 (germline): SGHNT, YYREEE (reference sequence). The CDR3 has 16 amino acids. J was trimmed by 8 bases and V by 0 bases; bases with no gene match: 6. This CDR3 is CASSLDASGGAYEQFF. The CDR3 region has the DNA TGTGCCAGCAGCTTGGATGCTAGCGGGGGGGCCTATGAGCAGTTCTTC.

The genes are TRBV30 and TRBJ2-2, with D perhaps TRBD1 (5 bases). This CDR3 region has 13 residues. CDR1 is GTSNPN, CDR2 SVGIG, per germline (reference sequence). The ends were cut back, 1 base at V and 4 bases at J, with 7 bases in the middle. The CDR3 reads CAWSEGSTGELFF. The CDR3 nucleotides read TGTGCCTGGAGTGAGGGGTCCACCGGGGAGCTGTTTTTT.

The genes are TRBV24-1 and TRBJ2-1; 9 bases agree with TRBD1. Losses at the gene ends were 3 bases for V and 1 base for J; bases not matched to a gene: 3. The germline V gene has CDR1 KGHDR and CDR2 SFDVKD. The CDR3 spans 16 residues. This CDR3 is CATSDTTGGSYNEQFF. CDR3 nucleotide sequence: TGTGCCACCAGTGATACGACAGGGGGGTCCTACAATGAGCAGTTCTTC.

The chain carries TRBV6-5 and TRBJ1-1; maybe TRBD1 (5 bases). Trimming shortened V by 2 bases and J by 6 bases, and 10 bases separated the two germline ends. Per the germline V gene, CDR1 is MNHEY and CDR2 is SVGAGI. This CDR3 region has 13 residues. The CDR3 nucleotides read TGTGCCAGCAGTTACGGGGCAGCCCCTGAAGCTTTCTTT. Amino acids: CASSYGAAPEAFF.

In nucleotides, the CDR3 is TGTGCCAGCAGCCCATACCCTGGACAGAAGGGCACCATATATTTT. Translated: CASSPYPGQKGTIYF. This rearrangement joins TRBV9 to TRBJ1-3, with a weak D call TRBD1 (6 bases). CDR1 SGDLS and CDR2 YYNGEE come from the germline V gene. The CDR3 runs 15 residues. V shed 4 bases and J shed 9 bases, with 20 bases lying between them.

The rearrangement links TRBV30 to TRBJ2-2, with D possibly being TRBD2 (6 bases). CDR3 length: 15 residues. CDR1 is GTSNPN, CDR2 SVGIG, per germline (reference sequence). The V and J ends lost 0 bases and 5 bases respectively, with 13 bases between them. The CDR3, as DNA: TGTGCCTGGAGTGTACTAGCCGCGGGGACCGGGGAGCTGTTTTTT. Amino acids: CAWSVLAAGTGELFF.

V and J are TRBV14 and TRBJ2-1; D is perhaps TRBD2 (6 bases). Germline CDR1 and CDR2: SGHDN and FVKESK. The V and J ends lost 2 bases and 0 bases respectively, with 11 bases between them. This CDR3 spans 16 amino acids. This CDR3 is CASSQIGGSSYNEQFF. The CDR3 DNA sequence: TGTGCCAGCAGCCAAATCGGGGGAAGCTCCTACAATGAGCAGTTCTTC.

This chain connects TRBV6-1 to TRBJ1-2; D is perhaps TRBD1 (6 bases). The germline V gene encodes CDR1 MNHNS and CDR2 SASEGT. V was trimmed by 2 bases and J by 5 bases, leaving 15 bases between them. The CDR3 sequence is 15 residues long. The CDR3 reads CASSEIAGQWYGYTF. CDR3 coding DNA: TGTGCCAGCAGTGAAATCGCCGGACAGTGGTATGGCTACACCTTC.

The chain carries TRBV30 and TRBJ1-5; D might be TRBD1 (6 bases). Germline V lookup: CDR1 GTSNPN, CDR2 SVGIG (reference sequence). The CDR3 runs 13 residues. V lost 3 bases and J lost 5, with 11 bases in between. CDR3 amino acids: CAWRGGGDQPQHF. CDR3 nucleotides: TGTGCCTGGAGAGGAGGGGGGGATCAGCCCCAGCATTTT.

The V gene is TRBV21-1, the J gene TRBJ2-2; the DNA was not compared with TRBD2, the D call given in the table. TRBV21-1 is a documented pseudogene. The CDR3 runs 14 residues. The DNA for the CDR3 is TGTGCCAGCACCGGGTCCCGCTCCACCGGGGAGCTGTTTTTT. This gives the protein CASTGSRSTGELFF.

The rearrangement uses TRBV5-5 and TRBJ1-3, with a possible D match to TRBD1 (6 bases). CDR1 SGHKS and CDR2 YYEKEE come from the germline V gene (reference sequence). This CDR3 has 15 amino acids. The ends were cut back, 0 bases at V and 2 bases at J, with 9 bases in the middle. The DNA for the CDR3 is TGTGCCAGCAGCTTGGACGGGGGGCCTGGAAACACCATATATTTT. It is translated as CASSLDGGPGNTIYF.

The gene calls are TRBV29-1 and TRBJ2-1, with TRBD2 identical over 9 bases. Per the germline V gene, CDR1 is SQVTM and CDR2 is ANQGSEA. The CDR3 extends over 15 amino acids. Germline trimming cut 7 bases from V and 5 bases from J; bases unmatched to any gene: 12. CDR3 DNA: TGCAGCGCCGCGCGGATGGGACTAGCAGACAATGAGCAGTTCTTC. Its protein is CSAARMGLADNEQFF.

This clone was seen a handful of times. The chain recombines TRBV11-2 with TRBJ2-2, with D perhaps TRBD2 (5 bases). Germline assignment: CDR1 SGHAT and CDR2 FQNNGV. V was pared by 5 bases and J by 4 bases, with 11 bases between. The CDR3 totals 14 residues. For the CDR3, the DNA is TGTGCCAGCAGCCCCGCCCGGGGCACCGGGGAGCTGTTTTTT. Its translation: CASSPARGTGELFF.

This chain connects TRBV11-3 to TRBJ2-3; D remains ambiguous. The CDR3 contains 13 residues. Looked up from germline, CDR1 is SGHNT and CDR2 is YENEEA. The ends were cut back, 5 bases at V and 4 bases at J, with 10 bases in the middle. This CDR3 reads CASSPDTADTQYF. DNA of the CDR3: TGTGCCAGCAGCCCCGATACTGCAGATACGCAGTATTTT.

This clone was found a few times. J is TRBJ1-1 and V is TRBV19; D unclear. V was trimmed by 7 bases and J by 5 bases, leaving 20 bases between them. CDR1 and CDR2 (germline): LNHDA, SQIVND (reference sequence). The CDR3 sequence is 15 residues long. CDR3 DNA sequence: TGTGCCAGTACTCCTGGAGGATACCCCGGGACTGAAGCTTTCTTT. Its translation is CASTPGGYPGTEAFF.

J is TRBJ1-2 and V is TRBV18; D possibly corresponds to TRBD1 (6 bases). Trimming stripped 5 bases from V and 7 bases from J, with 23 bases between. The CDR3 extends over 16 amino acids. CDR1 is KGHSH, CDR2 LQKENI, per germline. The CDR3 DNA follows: TGTGCCAGCTCATCGGGGGCGGGAGCCGTCTGGGTTGGCTACACCTTC. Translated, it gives CASSSGAGAVWVGYTF.

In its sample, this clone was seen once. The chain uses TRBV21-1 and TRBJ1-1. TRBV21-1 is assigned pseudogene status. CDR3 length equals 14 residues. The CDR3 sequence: CASSKPSGTAEAFF. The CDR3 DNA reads TGTGCCAGCAGCAAACCCTCGGGTACGGCTGAAGCTTTCTTT.

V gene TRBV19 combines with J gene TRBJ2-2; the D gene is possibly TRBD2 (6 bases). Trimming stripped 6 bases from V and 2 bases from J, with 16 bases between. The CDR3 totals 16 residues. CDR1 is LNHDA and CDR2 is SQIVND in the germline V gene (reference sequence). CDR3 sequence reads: CASSMGRRTNTGELFF. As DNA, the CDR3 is TGTGCCAGTAGCATGGGGAGGCGGACTAACACCGGGGAGCTGTTTTTT.

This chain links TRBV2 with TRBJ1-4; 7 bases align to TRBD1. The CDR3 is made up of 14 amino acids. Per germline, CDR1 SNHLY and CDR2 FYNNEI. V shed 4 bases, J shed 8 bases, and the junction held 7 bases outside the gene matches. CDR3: CASSGFRGSEKLFF. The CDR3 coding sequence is TGTGCCAGCAGTGGTTTCAGGGGGTCAGAAAAACTGTTTTTT. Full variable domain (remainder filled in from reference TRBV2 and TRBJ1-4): EPEVTQTPSHQVTQMGQEVILRCVPISNHLYFYWYRQILGQKVEFLVSFYNNEISEKSEIFDDQFSVERPDGSNFTLKIRSTKLEDSAMYFCASSGFRGSEKLFFGSGTQLSVL.